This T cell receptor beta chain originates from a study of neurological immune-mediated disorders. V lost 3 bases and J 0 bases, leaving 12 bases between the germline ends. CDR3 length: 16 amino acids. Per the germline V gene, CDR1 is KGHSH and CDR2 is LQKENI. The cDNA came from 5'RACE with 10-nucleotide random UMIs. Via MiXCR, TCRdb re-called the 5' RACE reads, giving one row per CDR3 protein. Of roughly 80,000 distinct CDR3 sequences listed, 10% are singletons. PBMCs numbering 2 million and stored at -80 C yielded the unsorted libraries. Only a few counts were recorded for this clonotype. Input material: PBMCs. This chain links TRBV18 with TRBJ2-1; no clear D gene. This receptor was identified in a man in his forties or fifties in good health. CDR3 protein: CASSPGLKSSYNEQFF. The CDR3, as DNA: TGTGCCAGCTCACCTGGGCTCAAGAGCTCCTACAATGAGCAGTTCTTC.